Below, 27 T cell receptor beta chains from the same sample are listed, as sequenced in a study of blood T cell repertoires in COVID-19. Clones were sequenced by immunoSEQ multiplex PCR, and TCRdb holds only the in-frame ones, with some missing. Among 160,000 or so clones, more than 75% were seen once, and the ten largest hold around 6.7%. The sequenced sample was PBMCs or T cells enriched from blood (not recorded which). These receptors were taken from a woman aged 45-59 years who had recovered from COVID-19.

This chain connects TRBV29-1 to TRBJ1-1; D gene uncertain. CDR1 is SQVTM, CDR2 ANQGSEA, per germline. The V and J ends lost 6 bases and 0 bases respectively, with 11 bases between them. This CDR3 has 13 residues. DNA for the CDR3: TGCAGCGTACACGGGAACATGAACACTGAAGCTTTCTTT. This codes for CSVHGNMNTEAFF.

This clone has just a few counts. The rearrangement joins TRBV2 to TRBJ2-7; TRBD1 matches 7 bases. The germline V gene has CDR1 SNHLY and CDR2 FYNNEI. The CDR3 has 13 amino acids. Trimming at V came to 5 bases and at J to 3 bases, leaving 4 bases not matched to a gene. CDR3 loop: CASSRTGYYEQYF. DNA of the CDR3: TGTGCCAGCAGTCGGACAGGCTACTACGAGCAGTACTTC.

The chain couples TRBV5-1 to TRBJ2-3; D perhaps matches TRBD1 (5 bases). V was trimmed by 4 bases and J by 4 bases, leaving 7 bases between them. This CDR3 contains 12 residues. Germline-derived CDR1 and CDR2 are SGHRS and YFSETQ. The CDR3 region has the DNA TGCGCCAGCAGCCAGGGTTCAGATACGCAGTATTTT. Translating gives CASSQGSDTQYF. The full variable domain, completed using reference TRBV5-1 and TRBJ2-3, is KAGVTQTPRYLIKTRGQQVTLSCSPISGHRSVSWYQQTPGQGLQFLFEYFSETQRNKGNFPGRFSGRQFSNSRSEMNVSTLELGDSALYLCASSQGSDTQYFGPGTRLTVL.

The CDR3 here is CASSQRWTSGLTDTQYF. CDR3 coding DNA: TGTGCCAGCAGCCAACGGTGGACTAGCGGGCTCACAGATACGCAGTATTTT. The chain is built from TRBV14 and TRBJ2-3; 11 bases are a match to TRBD2. The germline V gene has CDR1 SGHDN and CDR2 FVKESK. The V segment lost 2 bases and the J segment 2 bases; nucleotides outside the gene matches: 6. This CDR3 spans 17 amino acids. The full variable domain, with the rest looked up from reference TRBV14 and TRBJ2-3, is EAGVTQFPSHSVIEKGQTVTLRCDPISGHDNLYWYRRVMGKEIKFLLHFVKESKQDESGMPNNRFLAERTGGTYSTLKVQPAELEDSGVYFCASSQRWTSGLTDTQYFGPGTRLTVL.

The CDR3 DNA sequence: TGTGCCAGCTCACCCCAGGAGGGTGGAAACACCATATATTTT. Amino acid sequence: CASSPQEGGNTIYF. V is TRBV18 and J is TRBJ1-3; D is unclear. Germline CDR1 is KGHSH and CDR2 is LQKENI. The CDR3 sequence is 14 residues long. The germline V and J ends were trimmed by 3 bases and 3 bases, with 9 bases remaining between them.

The V and J genes are TRBV6-5 and TRBJ2-3, with a weak D call TRBD1 (6 bases). This CDR3 is 14 amino acids long. V was cut by 4 bases and J by 1 base, with 9 bases left in between. CDR1 is MNHEY and CDR2 is SVGAGI in the germline V gene. The CDR3 protein is CASSLQGRTDTQYF. The CDR3, as DNA: TGTGCCAGCAGTTTACAGGGACGCACAGATACGCAGTATTTT.

This clone was detected a few times. In DNA, the CDR3 is TGTGCCAGCAGCGAGGACACGAACTATGGCTACACCTTC. Translating it yields CASSEDTNYGYTF. The V and J genes are TRBV7-6 and TRBJ1-2, with a possible D match to TRBD1 (5 bases). The CDR3 length is 13 residues. Trimming left V 5 bases short and J 2 bases short, with 9 bases between. Germline CDR1 is SGHVS and CDR2 is FNYEAQ. Full variable domain (rest looked up from reference TRBV7-6 and TRBJ1-2): GAGVSQSPRYKVTKRGQDVALRCDPISGHVSLYWYRQALGQGPEFLTYFNYEAQQDKSGLPNDRFSAERPEGSISTLTIQRTEQRDSAMYRCASSEDTNYGYTFGSGTRLTVV.

This chain joins TRBV27 and TRBJ2-2, with TRBD2 matching 11 bases. Germline lookup yields CDR1 MNHEY and CDR2 SMNVEV (reference sequence). The CDR3 is made up of 18 amino acids. With 1 base clipped from V and 3 bases from J, the junction kept 7 bases outside the gene matches. CDR3 DNA: TGTGCCAGCAGTTTATTAAGACTAGCGGGGCACGACACCGGGGAGCTGTTTTTT. This codes for CASSLLRLAGHDTGELFF.

The CDR3 loop is CASSQTVAEPQHF. Here the CDR3 DNA reads TGCGCCAGCAGCCAAACGGTCGCGGAACCCCAGCATTTT. V and J are TRBV4-3 and TRBJ1-5; no definite D call. The V and J ends lost 2 bases and 10 bases respectively, with 12 bases between them. The CDR3 extends over 13 amino acids. Germline loops: CDR1 LGHNA, CDR2 YSLEER.

The V call is TRBV4-1, the J call TRBJ1-3; D is uncertain. Trimming took off 3 bases at V and 0 bases at J, with 12 bases between the two ends. This CDR3 is 16 amino acids long. Germline assignment: CDR1 MGHRA and CDR2 YSYEKL. CDR3 nucleotide sequence: TGCGCCAGCAGCCAGATTGTGGCTGGCTCTGGAAACACCATATATTTT. Translation: CASSQIVAGSGNTIYF.

The J gene is TRBJ1-5, the V gene TRBV2; TRBD1 agrees at 9 bases. V was clipped by 4 bases and J by 3 bases; unmatched bases: 4. Germline CDR1 SNHLY, CDR2 FYNNEI. The CDR3 runs 15 residues. The CDR3 region is CASSGDRASNQPQHF. The CDR3 nucleotides read TGTGCCAGCAGTGGGGACAGGGCCTCCAATCAGCCCCAGCATTTT. Supplemented by reference TRBV2 and TRBJ1-5, the full variable domain reads EPEVTQTPSHQVTQMGQEVILRCVPISNHLYFYWYRQILGQKVEFLVSFYNNEISEKSEIFDDQFSVERPDGSNFTLKIRSTKLEDSAMYFCASSGDRASNQPQHFGDGTRLSIL.

This clone was seen just once. The chain recombines TRBV7-2 with TRBJ2-7; 7 bases agree with TRBD2. Germline values: CDR1 SGHTA, CDR2 FQGNSA. With 5 bases clipped from V and 0 bases from J, the junction kept 7 bases outside the gene matches. The CDR3 extends over 15 amino acids. The CDR3 DNA reads as TGTGCCAGCAGCCCCAGCGGGGCCCGCTCCTACGAGCAGTACTTC. It translates to CASSPSGARSYEQYF.

The chain links TRBV5-1 to TRBJ1-1; D gene ambiguous. Germline CDR1 and CDR2: SGHRS and YFSETQ. Trimming took 4 bases from V and 1 from J, leaving 17 bases between them. The CDR3 extends over 16 amino acids. The CDR3 DNA reads TGCGCCAGCAGCCTAACCCGACCCCGAGGGAACACTGAAGCTTTCTTT. Residues: CASSLTRPRGNTEAFF.

This chain uses TRBV11-2 with TRBJ2-2, with TRBD2 matching 8 bases. Germline CDR1 and CDR2: SGHAT and FQNNGV. The J segment lost 5 bases and the V segment lost 4 bases, leaving 9 bases of the junction unmatched. CDR3 length equals 16 residues. This CDR3 is CASSSRLGGRTGELFF. CDR3 in DNA: TGTGCCAGCAGCTCGAGACTTGGCGGGAGGACCGGGGAGCTGTTTTTT.

This clone was counted a single time. The CDR3 loop is CSAQTGGYTF. In nucleotides, the CDR3 is TGCAGTGCCCAGACAGGGGGCTACACCTTC. The chain employs TRBV20-1 and TRBJ1-2; TRBD1 matches at 7 bases. V shed 6 bases, J shed 8 bases, and the junction held 3 bases outside the gene matches. This CDR3 comprises 10 residues. Germline loops: CDR1 DFQATT, CDR2 SNEGSKA (reference sequence).

This chain links TRBV4-1 with TRBJ1-4; D gene ambiguous. V was pared by 2 bases and J by 0 bases, with 13 bases between. The germline V gene has CDR1 MGHRA and CDR2 YSYEKL. CDR3 size: 17 residues. The CDR3 DNA sequence: TGCGCCAGCAGCCAATTGGTGCAGATCGCAACTAATGAAAAACTGTTTTTT. Amino acid sequence: CASSQLVQIATNEKLFF.

As to this clone: Within the sample, other DNA sequences also encode this same CDR3. The V and J genes are TRBV27 and TRBJ2-7; no firm D call. CDR1 is MNHEY, CDR2 SMNVEV, per germline (reference sequence). The V end lost 5 bases, the J end lost 0 bases, and 8 bases lay between the germline ends. The CDR3 spans 13 residues. The CDR3 sequence is CASSVSGSYEQYF. CDR3 nucleotide sequence: TGTGCCAGCAGTGTCTCCGGCTCCTACGAGCAGTACTTC.

This chain links TRBV7-2 with TRBJ2-1, with 13 bases identical to TRBD2. J gave up 11 bases and V 6 bases, and 13 bases lay outside the gene matches. The germline V gene has CDR1 SGHTA and CDR2 FQGNSA. This CDR3 region has 16 residues. The CDR3 loop is CASRLGGLAGARKQFF. Written as DNA, the CDR3 is TGTGCCAGCAGACTTGGTGGACTAGCGGGGGCCCGTAAGCAGTTCTTC. Looking up the rest from reference TRBV7-2 and TRBJ2-1 gives the full variable domain: GAGVSQSPSNKVTEKGKDVELRCDPISGHTALYWYRQSLGQGLEFLIYFQGNSAPDKSGLPSDRFSAERTGGSVSTLTIQRTQQEDSAVYLCASRLGGLAGARKQFFGPGTRLTVL.

The CDR3 region is CASSQGTGVGGYTF. The CDR3 DNA is TGTGCCAGCAGCCAAGGGACAGGGGTAGGTGGCTACACCTTC. V gene TRBV14 combines with J gene TRBJ1-2; TRBD1 agrees at 9 bases. V dropped 1 base and J dropped 7; count of bases not matched to a gene: 4. The CDR3 runs 14 residues. Per the germline V gene, CDR1 is SGHDN and CDR2 is FVKESK.

The rearrangement uses TRBV27 and TRBJ1-1; 7 bases agree with TRBD1. Losses at the gene ends were 7 bases for V and 7 bases for J; bases not matched to a gene: 9. Germline CDR1 MNHEY, CDR2 SMNVEV (reference sequence). The CDR3 totals 13 residues. For the CDR3, the DNA is TGTGCCAGCAAGATACAGGGGCACGGTGAAGCTTTCTTT. Residues: CASKIQGHGEAFF.

The chain couples TRBV4-3 to TRBJ2-5; 8 nucleotides agree with TRBD1. Germline trimming cut 0 bases from V and 2 bases from J; bases unmatched to any gene: 8. Per the germline V gene, CDR1 is LGHNA and CDR2 is YSLEER. The CDR3 covers 17 residues. CDR3 sequence: CASSQDHRGSGQETQYF. The CDR3 region has the DNA TGCGCCAGCAGCCAAGATCACAGGGGGTCGGGGCAAGAGACCCAGTACTTC.

The chain carries TRBV11-3 and TRBJ2-7; tentatively, D is TRBD2 (6 bases). Trimming pared 5 bases from V and 2 bases from J, leaving 16 bases between. This CDR3 spans 15 amino acids. Germline CDR1 SGHNT, CDR2 YENEEA. CDR3: CASSLGGSAAYEQYF. DNA of the CDR3: TGTGCCAGCAGCCTCGGGGGTAGCGCCGCCTACGAGCAGTACTTC.

The chain joins TRBV4-1 to TRBJ2-6, with D perhaps TRBD1 (6 bases). This CDR3 has 16 residues. Trimming left V 4 bases short and J 1 base short, with 11 bases between. Germline-derived CDR1 and CDR2 are MGHRA and YSYEKL. In DNA form, the CDR3 reads TGCGCCAGCAGCCCCCGACAGGTTTCTGGGGCCAACGTCCTGACTTTC. Translation gives CASSPRQVSGANVLTF.

The rearrangement links TRBV4-1 to TRBJ2-5; 10 bases fit TRBD1. This CDR3 has 15 residues. The J segment lost 5 bases and the V segment lost 3 bases, leaving 6 bases of the junction unmatched. The germline CDR1 and CDR2 sequences are MGHRA and YSYEKL. This chain's CDR3 is CASSHGTGVLETQYF. CDR3 DNA sequence: TGCGCCAGCAGCCATGGGACAGGGGTTTTGGAGACCCAGTACTTC.

This chain uses TRBV7-6 with TRBJ2-3; D might be TRBD1 (6 bases). V dropped 2 bases and J dropped 5 bases, with 14 bases sitting between them. Germline CDR1 SGHVS, CDR2 FNYEAQ. The length of the CDR3 is 15 residues. This CDR3 is CASSLNTGIRDTQYF. The CDR3 bases are TGTGCCAGCAGCTTAAATACAGGGATAAGAGATACGCAGTATTTT.

The chain couples TRBV6-2 or TRBV6-3 to TRBJ2-3; TRBD2 agrees at 11 bases. The germline CDR1 and CDR2 sequences are MNHEY and SVGEGT. V gave up 6 bases and J gave up 5 bases; unmatched junction bases: 7. The CDR3 is 15 residues long. In DNA form, the CDR3 reads TGTGCCAGCAGGCCTCCGCTAGCGGGGGGAGATACGCAGTATTTT. The encoded protein is CASRPPLAGGDTQYF.

The CDR3 DNA sequence: TGTGCCAGCAGCTTCGGACAGGGTTCCCCCAATCAGCCCCAGCATTTT. Protein product: CASSFGQGSPNQPQHF. This chain connects TRBV7-2 to TRBJ1-5; 8 bases map to TRBD1. Germline V CDR1 and CDR2: SGHTA, FQGNSA. This CDR3 is 16 amino acids long. The V gene end was trimmed by 3 bases and the J gene end by 3 bases; junction bases not matched to a gene: 7.